These T cell receptor beta chains were read from a single sample in a study of shared clonotypes between healthy human individuals. TCRdb's table, derived via immunoSEQ multiplex PCR, lists solely in-frame clones and lacks some. The sample has about 2 million clones; roughly 95% are singletons. The sample comprised naive CD4+ T cells sorted from blood. The origin of the receptors is a man aged 18 to 30 in good health. The conserved cysteine and the conserved F or W are not part of the CDR3 here. The D gene is left open where the match is weak.

V: TRBV27
D: NA
length: 14
J: TRBJ2-1
CDR3: ASSLSSRLPYNEQF

V: TRBV6-6
D: NA
length: 10
J: TRBJ1-6
CDR3: ASSLDNSPLH

V: TRBV6-1
D: NA
length: 9
J: TRBJ2-7
CDR3: ASSPQYEQY

V: TRBV30
D: NA
length: 10
J: TRBJ2-7
CDR3: AWSRMAYEQY

V: TRBV5-1
D: TRBD2
length: 14
J: TRBJ2-1
CDR3: ASSLSGTTSYNEQF

V: TRBV6-5
D: NA
length: 13
J: TRBJ1-5
CDR3: ASRPGVGINQPQH

V: TRBV5-1
D: TRBD1
length: 12
J: TRBJ1-1
CDR3: ASSLGDSYTEAF

V: TRBV27
D: TRBD1
length: 12
J: TRBJ1-2
CDR3: ASSLYGTGYGYT

V: TRBV6-1
D: TRBD2
length: 12
J: TRBJ2-3
CDR3: ASNPGLAPDTQY

V: TRBV5-4
D: TRBD1
length: 15
J: TRBJ2-2
CDR3: ASSVSIGGRNTGELF

V: TRBV19
D: NA
length: 12
J: TRBJ1-5
CDR3: ASSTRQTNQPQH

V: TRBV6-6
D: TRBD1
length: 12
J: TRBJ2-7
CDR3: ASRGQGSSYEQY

V: TRBV7-2
D: TRBD1
length: 12
J: TRBJ1-3
CDR3: ASSATGGKNTIY

V: TRBV7-2
D: TRBD2
length: 13
J: TRBJ2-1
CDR3: ASSPPGLAGNEQF

V: TRBV19
D: TRBD1
length: 12
J: NA
CDR3: ASRVGQGSYEQY

V: TRBV11-2
D: NA
length: 12
J: TRBJ2-1
CDR3: ASSPNRVTNEQF

V: TRBV19
D: NA
length: 12
J: TRBJ1-6
CDR3: ASSTTGDNSPLH

V: TRBV5-7
D: TRBD1
length: 11
J: TRBJ1-5
CDR3: ASSLGQGKAQH

V: TRBV19
D: NA
length: 11
J: TRBJ1-1
CDR3: ASTTRVGTEAF

V: TRBV4-1
D: NA
length: 13
J: TRBJ1-2
CDR3: ASSQDQGGNYGYT

V: TRBV6-1
D: NA
length: 10
J: TRBJ2-2
CDR3: ASSYFTGELF

V: TRBV15
D: NA
length: 13
J: TRBJ2-7
CDR3: ATSHVARGLYEQY

V: TRBV5-5
D: TRBD1
length: 12
J: TRBJ2-7
CDR3: ASSQKDRASEQY

V: TRBV20-1
D: NA
length: 9
J: TRBJ1-2
CDR3: SARTTHGYT

V: TRBV29-1
D: TRBD2
length: 10
J: TRBJ2-5
CDR3: SVETSGLPQD

V: TRBV19
D: NA
length: 13
J: TRBJ1-1
CDR3: ASSIVAGLNTEAF

V: TRBV5-1
D: TRBD1
length: 14
J: TRBJ2-5
CDR3: ASSLGQGSVRETQY